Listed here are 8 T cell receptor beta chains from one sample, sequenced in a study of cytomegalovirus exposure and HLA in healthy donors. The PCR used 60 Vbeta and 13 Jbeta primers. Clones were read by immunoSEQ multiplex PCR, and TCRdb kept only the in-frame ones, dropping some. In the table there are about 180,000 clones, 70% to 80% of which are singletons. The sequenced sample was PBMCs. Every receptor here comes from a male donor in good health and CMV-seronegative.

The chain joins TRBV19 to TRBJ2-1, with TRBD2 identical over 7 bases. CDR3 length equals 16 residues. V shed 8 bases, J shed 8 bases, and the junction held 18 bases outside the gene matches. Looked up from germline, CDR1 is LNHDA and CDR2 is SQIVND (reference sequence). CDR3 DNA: TGTGCCAGTCGTCAAACCGCAAGCGGGAAGGGCCATGAGCAGTTCTTC. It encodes CASRQTASGKGHEQFF.

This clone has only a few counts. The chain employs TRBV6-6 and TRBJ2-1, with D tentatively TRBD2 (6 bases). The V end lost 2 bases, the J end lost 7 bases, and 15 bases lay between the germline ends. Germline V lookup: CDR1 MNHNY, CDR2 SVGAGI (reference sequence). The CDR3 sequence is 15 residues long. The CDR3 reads CASSYLGLSGNEQFF. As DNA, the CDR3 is TGTGCCAGCAGTTACCTAGGACTATCCGGAAATGAGCAGTTCTTC.

The CDR3 is CASSPTGTEFHEQYF. CDR3 DNA: TGTGCCAGCAGCCCCACCGGGACTGAGTTTCATGAGCAGTACTTC. The chain is built from TRBV9 and TRBJ2-7, with a tentative D call TRBD2 (6 bases). The CDR3 totals 15 residues. The germline gives CDR1 SGDLS, CDR2 YYNGEE. V was cut by 4 bases and J by 7 bases, with 21 bases left in between.

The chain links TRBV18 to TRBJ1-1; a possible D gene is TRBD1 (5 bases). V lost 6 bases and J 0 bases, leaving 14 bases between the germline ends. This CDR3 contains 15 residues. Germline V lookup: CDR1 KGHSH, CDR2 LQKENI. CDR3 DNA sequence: TGTGCCAGCTCCTACGTCGGGGGTATGAACACTGAAGCTTTCTTT. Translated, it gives CASSYVGGMNTEAFF. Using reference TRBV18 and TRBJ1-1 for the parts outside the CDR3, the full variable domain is NAGVMQNPRHLVRRRGQEARLRCSPMKGHSHVYWYRQLPEEGLKFMVYLQKENIIDESGMPKERFSAEFPKEGPSILRIQQVVRGDSAAYFCASSYVGGMNTEAFFGQGTRLTVV.

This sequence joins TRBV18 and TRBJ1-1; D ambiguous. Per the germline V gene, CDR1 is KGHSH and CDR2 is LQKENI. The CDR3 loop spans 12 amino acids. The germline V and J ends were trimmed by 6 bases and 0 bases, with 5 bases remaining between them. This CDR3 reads CASSRVNTEAFF. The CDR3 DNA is TGTGCCAGCTCGCGGGTGAACACTGAAGCTTTCTTT. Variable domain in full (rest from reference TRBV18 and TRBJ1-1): NAGVMQNPRHLVRRRGQEARLRCSPMKGHSHVYWYRQLPEEGLKFMVYLQKENIIDESGMPKERFSAEFPKEGPSILRIQQVVRGDSAAYFCASSRVNTEAFFGQGTRLTVV.

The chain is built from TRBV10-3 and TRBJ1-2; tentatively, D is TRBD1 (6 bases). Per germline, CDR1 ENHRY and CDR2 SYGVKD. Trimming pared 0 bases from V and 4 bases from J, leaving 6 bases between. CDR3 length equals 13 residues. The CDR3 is CAISESTGYGYTF. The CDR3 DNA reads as TGTGCCATCAGTGAGTCGACAGGCTATGGCTACACCTTC.

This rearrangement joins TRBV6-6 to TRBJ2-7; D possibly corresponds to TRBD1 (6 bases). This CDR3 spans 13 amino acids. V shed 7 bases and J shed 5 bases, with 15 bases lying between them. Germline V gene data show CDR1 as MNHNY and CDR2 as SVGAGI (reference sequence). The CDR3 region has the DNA TGTGCCAGCAATCTACAGGGTTCCCACGAGCAGTACTTC. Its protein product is CASNLQGSHEQYF.

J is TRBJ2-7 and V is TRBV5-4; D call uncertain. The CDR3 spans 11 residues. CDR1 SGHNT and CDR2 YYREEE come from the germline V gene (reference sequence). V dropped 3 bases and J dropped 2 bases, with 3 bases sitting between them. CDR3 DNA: TGTGCCAGCAGCTCGGCCTACGAGCAGTACTTC. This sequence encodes CASSSAYEQYF. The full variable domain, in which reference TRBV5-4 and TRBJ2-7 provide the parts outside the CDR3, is ETGVTQSPTHLIKTRGQQVTLRCSSQSGHNTVSWYQQALGQGPQFIFQYYREEENGRGNFPPRFSGLQFPNYSSELNVNALELDDSALYLCASSSAYEQYFGPGTRLTVT.